The 6 T cell receptor beta chains below were found in one sample sequenced in a study of neurological immune-mediated disorders. TCRdb analysed the 5' RACE reads with MiXCR anew, one entry per CDR3 protein. The table shows about 40,000 distinct CDR3 sequences, with roughly 2.5% occurring only once. What was sequenced was PBMCs. The source of these receptors is a middle-aged man with multiple sclerosis.

This clonotype was counted at least ten times. This rearrangement joins TRBV27 to TRBJ1-6, with D hard to call. Germline V gives CDR1 MNHEY, CDR2 SMNVEV (reference sequence). V lost 6 bases, J lost 7 bases, and 10 bases lay in between. This CDR3 contains 13 residues. The CDR3 coding sequence is TGTGCCAGCAGCACGGGCCTCAATTCACCCCTCCACTTT. Its protein is CASSTGLNSPLHF.

This clonotype showed up many times. This rearrangement joins TRBV7-2 to TRBJ2-7; 8 nucleotides line up with TRBD1. Germline CDR1 is SGHTA and CDR2 is FQGNSA. This CDR3 has 15 residues. The ends lost 4 bases at V and 4 bases at J; junction bases unmatched: 9. As DNA, the CDR3 is TGTGCCAGCAGCTATCTCCCCAGGGGGCTGTACGAGCAGTACTTC. Protein sequence: CASSYLPRGLYEQYF. Supplemented by reference TRBV7-2 and TRBJ2-7, the full variable domain reads GAGVSQSPSNKVTEKGKDVELRCDPISGHTALYWYRQSLGQGLEFLIYFQGNSAPDKSGLPSDRFSAERTGGSVSTLTIQRTQQEDSAVYLCASSYLPRGLYEQYFGPGTRLTVT.

There are many counts of this clonotype. V is TRBV3-1 and J is TRBJ2-3, with a tentative D call TRBD2 (7 bases). Trimming pared 0 bases from V and 1 base from J, leaving 11 bases between. The CDR3 is 16 residues long. Germline V gives CDR1 LGHDT, CDR2 YNNKEL (reference sequence). The CDR3 sequence is CASSQDWGGGTDTQYF. CDR3 sequence (DNA): TGTGCCAGCAGCCAAGATTGGGGGGGCGGCACAGATACGCAGTATTTT.

This clonotype was observed a handful of times. The gene calls are TRBV29-1 and TRBJ1-4, with 8 bases aligning to TRBD1. V was pared by 2 bases and J by 13 bases, with 9 bases of the junction left unmatched. Germline V gene lookup returns CDR1 SQVTM and CDR2 ANQGSEA. The length of the CDR3 is 13 residues. CDR3 region: CSVEYQETGGLFF. The CDR3, as DNA: TGCAGCGTTGAATACCAAGAAACAGGGGGACTGTTTTTT.

This clonotype was seen ten or more times. CDR3: CASREVGGAGANVLTF. DNA of the CDR3: TGTGCCAGCAGGGAAGTCGGGGGCGCTGGGGCCAACGTCCTGACTTTC. The rearrangement links TRBV7-2 to TRBJ2-6; D assignment may be TRBD1 or TRBD2 (6 bases each). CDR3 length: 16 residues. V gave up 6 bases and J gave up 2 bases, with 14 bases separating them. Germline V gene sequence: CDR1 SGHTA, CDR2 FQGNSA.

This clonotype was seen at least ten times. V usage is TRBV6-6 and J usage is TRBJ1-2; the D is unclear. Germline V CDR1 and CDR2: MNHNY, SVGAGI (reference sequence). V lost 4 bases and J lost 0, with 3 bases in between. The CDR3 totals 12 residues. As DNA, the CDR3 is TGTGCCAGCAGTTTCTCTAACTATGGCTACACCTTC. Residues: CASSFSNYGYTF.